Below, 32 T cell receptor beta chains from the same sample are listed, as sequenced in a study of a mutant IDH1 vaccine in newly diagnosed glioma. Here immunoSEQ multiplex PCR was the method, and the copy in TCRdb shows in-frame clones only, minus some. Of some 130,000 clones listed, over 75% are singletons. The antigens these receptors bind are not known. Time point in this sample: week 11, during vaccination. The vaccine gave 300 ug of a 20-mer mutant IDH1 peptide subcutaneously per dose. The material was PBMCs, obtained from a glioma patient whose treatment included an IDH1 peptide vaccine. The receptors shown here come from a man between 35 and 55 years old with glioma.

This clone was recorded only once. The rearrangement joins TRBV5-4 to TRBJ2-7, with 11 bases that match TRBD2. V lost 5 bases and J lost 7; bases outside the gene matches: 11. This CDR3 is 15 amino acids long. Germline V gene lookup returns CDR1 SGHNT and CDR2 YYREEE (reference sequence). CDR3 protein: CASSLSSGRAWEQYF. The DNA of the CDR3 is TGTGCCAGCAGTCTCAGTAGCGGGAGGGCCTGGGAGCAGTACTTC.

The CDR3 DNA reads as TGTGCCAGCAGTGAAGGGCAGGGGGCTGCTGGAAACACCATATATTTT. Amino acids: CASSEGQGAAGNTIYF. J is TRBJ1-3 and V is TRBV6-1, with 8 bases matching TRBD1. From germline, CDR1 is MNHNS and CDR2 SASEGT. V trimming: 1 base; J trimming: 2 bases; junction bases outside the gene matches: 4. This CDR3 is 16 amino acids long.

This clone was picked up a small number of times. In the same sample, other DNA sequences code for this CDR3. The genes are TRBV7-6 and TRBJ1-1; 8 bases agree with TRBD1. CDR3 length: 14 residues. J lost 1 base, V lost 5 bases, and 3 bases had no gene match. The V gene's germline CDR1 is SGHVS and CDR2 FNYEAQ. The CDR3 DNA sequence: TGTGCCAGCAGCCTCGGACAGGGGAACACTGAAGCTTTCTTT. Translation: CASSLGQGNTEAFF.

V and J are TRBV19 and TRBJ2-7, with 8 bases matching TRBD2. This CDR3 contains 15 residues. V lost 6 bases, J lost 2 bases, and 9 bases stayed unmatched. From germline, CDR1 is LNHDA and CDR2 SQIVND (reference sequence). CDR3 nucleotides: TGTGCCAGTAGGAGGGGAGCGGGAGCCACCTACGAGCAGTACTTC. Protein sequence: CASRRGAGATYEQYF.

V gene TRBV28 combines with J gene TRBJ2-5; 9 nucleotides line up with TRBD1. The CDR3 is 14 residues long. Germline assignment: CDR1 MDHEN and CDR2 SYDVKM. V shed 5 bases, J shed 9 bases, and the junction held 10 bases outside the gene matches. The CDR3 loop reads CASSPGTGTSSQYF. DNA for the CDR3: TGTGCCAGCAGTCCGGGGACAGGGACCTCATCCCAGTACTTC.

The CDR3 region is CASSYSGVVEAFF. The CDR3, as DNA: TGTGCCAGCAGTTACTCAGGGGTCGTTGAAGCTTTCTTT. The J gene is TRBJ1-1, the V gene TRBV6-5; perhaps TRBD1 as D (5 bases). Trimming stripped 0 bases from V and 7 bases from J, with 9 bases between. Germline V CDR1 and CDR2: MNHEY, SVGAGI. This CDR3 is 13 amino acids long.

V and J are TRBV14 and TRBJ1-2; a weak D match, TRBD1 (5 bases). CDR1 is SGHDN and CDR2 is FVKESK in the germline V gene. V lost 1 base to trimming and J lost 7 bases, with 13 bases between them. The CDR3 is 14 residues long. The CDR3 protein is CASSQVSGRSGYTF. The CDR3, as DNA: TGTGCCAGCAGCCAAGTATCAGGGAGGTCTGGCTACACCTTC.

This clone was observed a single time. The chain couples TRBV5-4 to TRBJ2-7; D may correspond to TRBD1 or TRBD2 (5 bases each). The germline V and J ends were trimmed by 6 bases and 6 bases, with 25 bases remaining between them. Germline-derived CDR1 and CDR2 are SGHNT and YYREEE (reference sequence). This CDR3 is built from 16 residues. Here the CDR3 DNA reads TGTGCCAGCACCTCGGTGGGGCAGGAGGCAACTTCCGAGCAGTACTTC. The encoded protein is CASTSVGQEATSEQYF.

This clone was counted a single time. The CDR3 DNA sequence: TGTGCCAGTAGTGTGGGACTAGCGGGCCCCTACAATGAGCAGTTCTTC. Residues: CASSVGLAGPYNEQFF. The V gene is TRBV19, the J gene TRBJ2-1; 12 nucleotides agree with TRBD2. V lost 5 bases to trimming and J lost 2 bases; unmatched junction nucleotides: 4. CDR3 size: 16 residues. CDR1 and CDR2 from the germline V gene are LNHDA and SQIVND (reference sequence).

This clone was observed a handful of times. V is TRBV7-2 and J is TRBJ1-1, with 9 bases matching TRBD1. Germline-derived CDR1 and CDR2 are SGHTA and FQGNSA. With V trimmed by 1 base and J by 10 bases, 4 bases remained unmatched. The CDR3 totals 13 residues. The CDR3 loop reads CASSLGDRAGAFF. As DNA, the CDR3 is TGTGCCAGCAGCTTAGGGGACAGGGCGGGAGCTTTCTTT.

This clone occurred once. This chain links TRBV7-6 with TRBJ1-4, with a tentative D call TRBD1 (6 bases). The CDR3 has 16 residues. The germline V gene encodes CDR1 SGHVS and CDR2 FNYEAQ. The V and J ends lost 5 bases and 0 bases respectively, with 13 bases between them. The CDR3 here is CASSRDRQATNEKLFF. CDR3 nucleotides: TGTGCCAGCAGCCGCGACAGGCAAGCAACTAATGAAAAACTGTTTTTT.

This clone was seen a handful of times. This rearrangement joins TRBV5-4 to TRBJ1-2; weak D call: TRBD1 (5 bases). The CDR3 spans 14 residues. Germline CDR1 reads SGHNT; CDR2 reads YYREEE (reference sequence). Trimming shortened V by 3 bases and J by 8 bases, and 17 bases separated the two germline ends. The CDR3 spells CASSSISRQGGYTF. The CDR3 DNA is TGTGCCAGCAGCTCCATCTCGCGGCAGGGAGGCTACACCTTC.

This chain's CDR3 is CASSISRDRGIADYGYTF. The CDR3 DNA reads as TGTGCCAGCAGCATCTCCCGGGACAGGGGTATTGCGGACTATGGCTACACCTTC. The rearrangement links TRBV7-8 to TRBJ1-2; 10 positions match TRBD1. The V segment lost 5 bases and the J segment 3 bases; nucleotides outside the gene matches: 15. The CDR3 contains 18 residues. Germline-derived CDR1 and CDR2 are SGHVS and FQNEAQ.

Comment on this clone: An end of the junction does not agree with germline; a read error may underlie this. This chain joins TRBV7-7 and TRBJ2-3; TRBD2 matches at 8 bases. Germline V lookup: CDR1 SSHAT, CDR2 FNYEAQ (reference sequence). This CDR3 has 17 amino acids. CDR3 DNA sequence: TGTGCTAGCAGCTTAGAACCCCCCGGGGGGGGCCCAGATACGCAGTATTTT. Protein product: CASSLEPPGGGPDTQYF.

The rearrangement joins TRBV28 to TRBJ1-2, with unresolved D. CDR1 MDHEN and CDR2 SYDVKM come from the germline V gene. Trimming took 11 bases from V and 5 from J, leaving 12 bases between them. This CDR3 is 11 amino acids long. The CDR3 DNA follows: TGTGCCGGAAAGGGCCCTTATGGCTACACCTTC. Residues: CAGKGPYGYTF.

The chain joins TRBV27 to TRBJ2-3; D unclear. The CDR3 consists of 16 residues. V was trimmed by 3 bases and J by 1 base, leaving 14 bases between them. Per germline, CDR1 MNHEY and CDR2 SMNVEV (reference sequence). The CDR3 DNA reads TGTGCCAGCAGTTTTGGGCAGCTTAGAGGCACAGATACGCAGTATTTT. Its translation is CASSFGQLRGTDTQYF.

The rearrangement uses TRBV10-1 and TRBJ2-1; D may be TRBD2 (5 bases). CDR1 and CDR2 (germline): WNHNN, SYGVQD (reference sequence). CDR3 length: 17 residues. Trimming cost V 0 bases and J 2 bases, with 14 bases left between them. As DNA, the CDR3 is TGCGCCAGCAGTGAGTCGATCAGCGGTTGGCCCTACAATGAGCAGTTCTTC. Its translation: CASSESISGWPYNEQFF.

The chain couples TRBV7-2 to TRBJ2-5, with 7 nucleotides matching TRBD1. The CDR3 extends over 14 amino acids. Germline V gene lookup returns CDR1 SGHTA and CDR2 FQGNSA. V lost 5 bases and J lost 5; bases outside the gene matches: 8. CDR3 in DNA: TGTGCCAGCAGCCTGACAGGGTACGGGGAGACCCAGTACTTC. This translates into CASSLTGYGETQYF.

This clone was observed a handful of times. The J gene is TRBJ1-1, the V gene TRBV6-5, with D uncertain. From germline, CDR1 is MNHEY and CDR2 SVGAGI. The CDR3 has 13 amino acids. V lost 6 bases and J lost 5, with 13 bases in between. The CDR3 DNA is TGTGCCAGCAGACGTCAAGATGTGACTGAAGCTTTCTTT. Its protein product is CASRRQDVTEAFF.

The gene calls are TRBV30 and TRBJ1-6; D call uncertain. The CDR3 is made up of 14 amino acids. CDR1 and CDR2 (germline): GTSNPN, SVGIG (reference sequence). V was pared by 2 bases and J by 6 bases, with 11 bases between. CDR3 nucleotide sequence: TGTGCCTGGAGTCCGGGCGTAGCTAATTCACCCCTCCACTTT. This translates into CAWSPGVANSPLHF.

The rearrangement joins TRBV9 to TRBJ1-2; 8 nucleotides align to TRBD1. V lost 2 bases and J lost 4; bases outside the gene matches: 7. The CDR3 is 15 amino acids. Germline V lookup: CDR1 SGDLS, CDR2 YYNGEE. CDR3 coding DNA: TGTGCCAGCAGCGTCCCCAACCAGGGGGCCTATGGCTACACCTTC. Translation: CASSVPNQGAYGYTF.

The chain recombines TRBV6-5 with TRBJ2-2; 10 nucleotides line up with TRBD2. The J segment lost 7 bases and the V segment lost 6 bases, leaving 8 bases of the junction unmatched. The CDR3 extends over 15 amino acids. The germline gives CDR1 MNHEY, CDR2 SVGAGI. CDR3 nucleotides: TGTGCCAGCAGGTCCGGGACTAGCGATAGCGGGGAGCTGTTTTTT. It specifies CASRSGTSDSGELFF.

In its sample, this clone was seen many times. CDR3 in amino acids: CASSPLGTDGYGYTF. The CDR3 DNA reads TGTGCCAGCTCACCACTGGGGACCGACGGCTATGGCTACACCTTC. The gene calls are TRBV18 and TRBJ1-2; D might be TRBD1 (5 bases). The CDR3 runs 15 residues. Trimming took 1 base from V and 4 from J, leaving 13 bases between them. Germline V lookup: CDR1 KGHSH, CDR2 LQKENI.

This CDR3 is CASSGGGQGDEQFF. CDR3 DNA: TGTGCCAGCAGTGGGGGGGGGCAGGGCGATGAGCAGTTCTTC. The J gene is TRBJ2-1, the V gene TRBV6-1; maybe TRBD2 (7 bases). Germline CDR1 and CDR2: MNHNS and SASEGT. This CDR3 contains 14 residues. Trimming cost V 4 bases and J 8 bases, with 15 bases left between them.

Here the CDR3 reads CASRGVQGNTEAFF. The CDR3, as DNA: TGTGCCAGCAGGGGGGTACAGGGGAACACTGAAGCTTTCTTT. This chain connects TRBV6-5 to TRBJ1-1; possible D gene TRBD1, 6 bases. Trimming cost V 6 bases and J 1 base, with 12 bases left between them. Germline V gene sequence: CDR1 MNHEY, CDR2 SVGAGI. This CDR3 comprises 14 residues.

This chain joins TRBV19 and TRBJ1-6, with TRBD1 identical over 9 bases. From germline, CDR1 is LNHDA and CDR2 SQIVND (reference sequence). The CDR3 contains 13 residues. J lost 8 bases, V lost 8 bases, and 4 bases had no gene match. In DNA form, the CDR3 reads TGTGCCAGTGGGGACAGGGCTGATTCACCCCTCCACTTT. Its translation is CASGDRADSPLHF.

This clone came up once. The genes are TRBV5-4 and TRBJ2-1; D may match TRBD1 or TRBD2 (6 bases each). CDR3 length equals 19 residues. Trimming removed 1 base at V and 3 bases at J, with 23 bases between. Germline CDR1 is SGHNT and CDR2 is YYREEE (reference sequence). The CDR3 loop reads CASSLYGQLLAFGYNEQFF. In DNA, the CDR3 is TGTGCCAGCAGCTTGTATGGACAGCTCCTAGCGTTTGGCTACAATGAGCAGTTCTTC.

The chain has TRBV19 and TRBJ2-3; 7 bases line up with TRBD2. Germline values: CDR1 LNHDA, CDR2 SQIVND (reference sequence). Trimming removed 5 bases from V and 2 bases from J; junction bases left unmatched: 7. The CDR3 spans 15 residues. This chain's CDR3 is CASSVPAGPTDTQYF. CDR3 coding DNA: TGTGCCAGTAGTGTCCCAGCGGGGCCCACAGATACGCAGTATTTT.

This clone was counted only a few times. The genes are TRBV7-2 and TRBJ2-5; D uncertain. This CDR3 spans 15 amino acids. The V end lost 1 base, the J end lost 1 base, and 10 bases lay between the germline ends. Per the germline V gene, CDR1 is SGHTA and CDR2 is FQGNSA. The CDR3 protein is CASSLGSVGQETQYF. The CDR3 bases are TGTGCCAGCAGCTTAGGTTCAGTGGGCCAAGAGACCCAGTACTTC.

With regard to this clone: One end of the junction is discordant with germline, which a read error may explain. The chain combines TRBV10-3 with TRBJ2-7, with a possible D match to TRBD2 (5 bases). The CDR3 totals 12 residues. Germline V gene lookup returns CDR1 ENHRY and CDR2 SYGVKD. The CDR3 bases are TGTGCCATCAGTGAGTCTCCTGGGCCCGGGGACTTC. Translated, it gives CAISESPGPGDF.

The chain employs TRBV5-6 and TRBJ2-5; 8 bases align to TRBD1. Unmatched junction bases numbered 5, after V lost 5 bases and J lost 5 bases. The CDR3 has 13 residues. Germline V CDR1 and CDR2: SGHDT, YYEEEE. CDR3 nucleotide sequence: TGTGCCAGCAGACTGGACAGGGTGGAGACCCAGTACTTC. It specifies CASRLDRVETQYF.

The CDR3 loop reads CASSLRGGTTLYNEQFF. CDR3 in DNA: TGTGCCAGCAGCCTACGAGGAGGGACCACACTATACAATGAGCAGTTCTTC. The gene calls are TRBV14 and TRBJ2-1; possibly TRBD2 for D (6 bases). V lost 4 bases, J lost 4 bases, and 20 bases lay in between. The germline V gene encodes CDR1 SGHDN and CDR2 FVKESK. This CDR3 spans 17 amino acids.